Sequencing of this T cell receptor beta chain was carried out in a study of cytomegalovirus exposure and HLA in healthy donors. Study findings and constraints: TCR beta chains numbering about 160 were designated cytomegalovirus-associated. Under in vitro conditions, a few CMV-associated chains were confirmed as specific for CMV antigens. Upon later analysis, TCR association rates were observed to vary by HLA locus, being highest for DRB1 and lowest for HLA-C.

This CDR3 has 17 amino acids. Trimming removed 0 bases from V and 5 bases from J; junction bases left unmatched: 10. Germline V gene sequence: CDR1 SGHNT, CDR2 YYREEE (reference sequence). The PCR contained 60 Vbeta and 13 Jbeta primers. The repertoire was sequenced with immunoSEQ multiplex PCR; TCRdb's copy has only in-frame clones and lacks some. The sample carries under 200,000 clones, roughly 70% recorded once. Comment on this clone: Its antigen is not known.

The sequenced sample was PBMCs. The chain has TRBV5-4 and TRBJ2-3; 9 nucleotides line up with TRBD2. The source is a woman between 45 and 65 years old in good health and CMV-seropositive. The CDR3 bases are TGTGCCAGCAGCTTGGAGGTGGCTAGCGGGGAAGTAGATACGCAGTATTTT. It specifies CASSLEVASGEVDTQYF.